Listed below are T cell receptor beta chains from one sample, sequenced in a study of blood T cell repertoires in COVID-19. Using immunoSEQ multiplex PCR, the repertoire was profiled, and TCRdb retains in-frame clones only, with some absent. The sample lists about 200,000 clones, 70% to 90% seen once, with about 0.95% in the top ten. The sequenced sample consisted of peripheral blood. These receptors were collected from a man aged 55 to 70 with COVID-19, enrolled during active disease. CDR3s include the opening cysteine and the closing phenylalanine or tryptophan. Each record gives: V gene, D gene, J gene, CDR3 protein. D genes are given only for firm matches.

TRBV3-1/TRBV3-2,TRBD2,TRBJ2-7,CASSQTSGRGLEQYF
TRBV7-6,-,TRBJ1-6,CASSSFPGRNSPLHF
TRBV15,TRBD1,TRBJ1-2,CATSRAPGTAYGYTF
TRBV9,TRBD1,TRBJ1-5,CASSDTGGGQPQHF
TRBV30,-,TRBJ1-2,CAWSVGVYGYTF
TRBV3-1/TRBV3-2,TRBD1,TRBJ2-7,CASSQDRGPDRGTYEQYF
TRBV10-2,-,TRBJ1-5,CASSWGGSNQPQHF
TRBV3-1/TRBV3-2,-,TRBJ1-2,CASSQGGSHYGYTF
TRBV4-1,TRBD1,TRBJ1-4,CASKVRTGDEKLFF
TRBV7-2,-,TRBJ1-1,CASSSRRSMAEAFF
TRBV20-1,-,TRBJ1-1,CSASIVSGTEAFF
TRBV10-3,TRBD1,TRBJ1-1,CAISESLGGGKDTEAFF
TRBV4-1,-,TRBJ2-7,CASSQDRGLQQYF
TRBV5-1,TRBD2,TRBJ2-2,CASSEGTSNAGELFF
TRBV28,-,TRBJ2-7,CASSFSSEQYF
TRBV24-1,-,TRBJ1-1,CATRGRSNTEAFF
TRBV27,-,TRBJ1-2,CASRSSNYGYTF
TRBV5-6,-,TRBJ1-4,CASSTRGSEKLFF
TRBV7-8,-,TRBJ1-2,CASSPGLDGGYTF
TRBV28,-,TRBJ1-2,CASITGPRDYGYTF
TRBV30,-,TRBJ1-5,CAWSVAPNQPQHF
TRBV10-1,-,TRBJ2-3,CASSEVPGWVADTQYF
TRBV10-3,TRBD1,TRBJ1-5,CAISESGQINQPQHF
TRBV29-1,-,TRBJ1-4,CSVATDTTNEKLFF
TRBV7-2,-,TRBJ1-1,CASSPQGSHTEAFF
TRBV19,-,TRBJ1-1,CASSTLTVLNTEAFF
TRBV5-4,TRBD1,TRBJ1-2,CASRPMTGQGDYGYTF
TRBV7-9,-,TRBJ1-3,CASTLAQGTNTIYF
TRBV7-9,TRBD2,TRBJ2-7,CASSLAKAGGPYEQYF
TRBV7-2,-,TRBJ2-1,CASSLEQGNEQFF
TRBV2,-,TRBJ1-2,CASDRTLYGYTF
TRBV7-9,-,TRBJ1-2,CASSPNSYGYTF
TRBV3-1/TRBV3-2,-,TRBJ1-1,CASSQERRGSTEAFF
TRBV2,-,TRBJ2-7,CASSERPPTGSYEQYF
TRBV7-3,TRBD2,TRBJ2-2,CASSPTSGNEELFF
TRBV30,-,TRBJ1-4,CAWSVVQQGPNEKLFF
TRBV2,-,TRBJ2-1,CASSEADEQFF
TRBV6-5,-,TRBJ1-1,CASSYLGQMNTEAFF
TRBV10-3,-,TRBJ2-7,CAISDVGDEQYF
TRBV18,-,TRBJ2-7,CASSPGQGEQYF
TRBV9,TRBD1,TRBJ2-3,CASSPRTGGTDTQYF
TRBV6-5,-,TRBJ1-3,CASLDSRSGNTIYF
TRBV14,TRBD1,TRBJ1-2,CASSHLLGTGDYYGYTF
TRBV14,-,TRBJ2-7,CASSQDHPQSRDEQYF
TRBV6-5,TRBD2,TRBJ2-3,CASSLAGASTDTQYF
TRBV11-2,-,TRBJ1-1,CASSLRSTEAFF
TRBV28,-,TRBJ2-7,CASSLWTYYEQYF
TRBV30,TRBD1,TRBJ1-5,CAWSGTGDQPQHF
TRBV28,-,TRBJ1-1,CASSLGGEAFF
TRBV6-1,-,TRBJ1-3,CASSEASVSGNTIYF
TRBV12-5,-,TRBJ2-7,CASGPDSYYEQYF
TRBV3-1/TRBV3-2,TRBD2,TRBJ2-3,CASSQDGGGDTQYF
TRBV7-7,TRBD2,TRBJ2-2,CASSPGGGATGELFF
TRBV5-1,-,TRBJ2-2,CASSDLRGTGELFF
TRBV29-1,-,TRBJ1-5,CSVGEFNQPQHF
TRBV28,TRBD1,TRBJ1-5,CASSLSGTGRMQPQHF
TRBV5-1,-,TRBJ1-1,CASRVYGLNTEAFF
TRBV27,TRBD1,TRBJ1-4,CASSKTGGNEKLFF
TRBV11-2,TRBD1,TRBJ1-1,CASSGTGGARTEAFF